A selection of T cell receptor beta chains follows, all from one sample in a study of blood T cell repertoires in COVID-19. TCRdb's table, derived via immunoSEQ multiplex PCR, lists solely in-frame clones and lacks some. Of approximately 310,000 clones listed, around 85% are singletons. Sequences were obtained from PBMCs or T cells enriched from blood (not recorded which). The receptors come from a woman aged 25 to 39 who had been exposed to COVID-19. Each CDR3 is given with its conserved first and last residue. The order of the fields is clone size, V gene, J gene, D gene, CDR3 protein, CDR3 DNA. A D gene is named only where the DNA matches it firmly. Size is omitted from some rows. Given values are once, few, many or a class for expanded clones.

-,TRBV6-6,TRBJ2-7,-,CASSVGSPLYEQYF,TGTGCCAGCAGCGTTGGGAGCCCTCTCTACGAGCAGTACTTC
-,TRBV9,TRBJ1-1,TRBD1,CASSETGLNTEAFF,TGTGCCAGCAGCGAGACAGGGCTGAACACTGAAGCTTTCTTT
-,TRBV4-1,TRBJ1-2,TRBD1,CASSHWTGGDYGYTF,TGCGCCAGCAGCCACTGGACAGGGGGCGACTATGGCTACACCTTC
-,TRBV2,TRBJ2-7,TRBD1,CASRWGTGGGEQYF,TGTGCCAGCAGGTGGGGAACAGGGGGCGGCGAGCAGTACTTC
-,TRBV19,TRBJ1-5,-,CASSITSGVDNQPQHF,TGTGCCAGTAGTATAACCTCGGGGGTGGATAATCAGCCCCAGCATTTT
-,TRBV28,TRBJ2-2,-,CASRTTAYTGELFF,TGTGCCAGCAGGACGACAGCCTACACCGGGGAGCTGTTTTTT
-,TRBV10-3,TRBJ2-7,TRBD1,CAISGRTGSNEQYF,TGTGCCATCAGTGGCCGGACAGGAAGCAACGAGCAGTACTTC
-,TRBV5-1,TRBJ1-4,TRBD1,CASSLGQGGEKLFF,TGCGCCAGCAGCCTCGGACAGGGGGGTGAAAAACTGTTTTTT
-,TRBV25-1,TRBJ2-7,-,CASRGVGDLRKQYF,TGTGCCAGCAGAGGAGTGGGGGACTTACGAAAGCAGTACTTC
-,TRBV13,TRBJ1-1,-,CASSLTISFPLNTEAFF,TGTGCCAGCAGCTTGACAATTTCTTTCCCTCTGAACACTGAAGCTTTCTTT
-,TRBV7-3,TRBJ1-1,TRBD1,CASSSRQGGTEAFF,TGTGCCAGCAGCTCCCGACAGGGTGGAACTGAAGCTTTCTTT
-,TRBV30,TRBJ2-7,TRBD2,CAWKGTSSEQYF,TGTGCCTGGAAGGGGACTAGCTCAGAGCAGTACTTC
once,TRBV5-1,TRBJ2-3,TRBD1,CASSPTGRGLGYF,TGCGCCAGCAGCCCGACAGGGAGAGGGCTAGGGTATTTT
once,TRBV24-1,TRBJ2-1,TRBD1,CATSWTGNDNEQFF,TGTGCCACCAGTTGGACAGGGAACGACAATGAGCAGTTCTTC
-,TRBV6-2/TRBV6-3,TRBJ1-1,-,CASSSSQGVGNTEAFF,TGTGCCAGCAGTTCTTCCCAGGGTGTCGGGAACACTGAAGCTTTCTTT
-,TRBV18,TRBJ1-5,TRBD1,CASPAGTGGADQPQHF,TGTGCCAGCCCCGCCGGGACAGGGGGCGCGGATCAGCCCCAGCATTTT
-,TRBV29-1,TRBJ2-7,TRBD1,CSVQRPGQGAYEQYF,TGCAGCGTACAAAGACCGGGACAGGGGGCCTACGAGCAGTACTTC
-,TRBV5-1,TRBJ1-3,-,CASSLAGQSGNTIYF,TGCGCCAGCAGCTTGGCCGGACAGTCTGGAAACACCATATATTTT
-,TRBV10-1,TRBJ1-5,-,CASRQVNQPQHF,TGCGCCAGCAGGCAGGTCAATCAGCCCCAGCATTTT
-,TRBV28,TRBJ1-5,TRBD1,CASSRGTGPLNQPQHF,TGTGCCAGCAGTCGGGGGACAGGGCCCCTGAATCAGCCCCAGCATTTT
once,TRBV28,TRBJ1-5,-,CASNHYSSVDQPQHF,TGTGCCAGCAACCATTACAGTTCAGTCGATCAGCCCCAGCATTTT
many,TRBV14,TRBJ1-1,-,CASSQDVGTEAFF,TGTGCCAGCAGCCAAGATGTCGGGACTGAAGCTTTCTTT
-,TRBV2,TRBJ2-1,TRBD1,CASSEYRGYNEQFF,TGTGCCAGCAGTGAATACAGGGGATACAATGAGCAGTTCTTC
-,TRBV6-4,TRBJ1-6,TRBD1,CASSASGTVNSPLHF,TGTGCCAGCAGTGCTTCCGGGACAGTAAATTCACCCCTCCACTTT
-,TRBV19,TRBJ2-1,TRBD1,CASTDRDRGLVDEQFF,TGTGCCAGTACCGATCGAGACAGGGGGCTTGTCGATGAGCAGTTCTTC
once,TRBV28,TRBJ2-4,-,CANLAQGKAKNIQYF,TGTGCCAACCTTGCCCAGGGGAAAGCCAAAAACATTCAGTACTTC
-,TRBV10-3,TRBJ2-1,TRBD2,CAISDKREVGAYNEQFF,TGTGCCATCAGTGATAAGCGGGAGGTGGGAGCCTACAATGAGCAGTTCTTC
-,TRBV6-5,TRBJ2-7,-,CASSYSSPSTEQYF,TGTGCCAGCAGTTACTCCTCCCCCAGTACCGAGCAGTACTTC
once,TRBV29-1,TRBJ1-6,TRBD1,CSVMGQPGSPLHF,TGCAGCGTTATGGGACAGCCGGGTTCACCCCTCCACTTT
-,TRBV7-9,TRBJ1-2,-,CASSLATVVDGYTF,TGTGCCAGCAGCTTAGCGACTGTCGTCGATGGCTACACCTTC
-,TRBV27,TRBJ2-3,TRBD2,CASSLAGLAGGTDTQYF,TGTGCCAGCAGTTTAGCGGGACTAGCGGGGGGCACAGATACGCAGTATTTT
-,TRBV3-1/TRBV3-2,TRBJ1-6,-,CASTPGSGNSPLHF,TGTGCCAGCACCCCAGGGTCCGGGAATTCACCCCTCCACTTT
once,TRBV15,TRBJ2-5,TRBD1,CATSRDRDSQETQYF,TGTGCCACCAGCAGAGATAGGGACAGCCAAGAGACCCAGTACTTC
-,TRBV6-2/TRBV6-3,TRBJ2-2,-,CASSYRVTGELFF,TGTGCCAGCAGTTACCGGGTCACCGGGGAGCTGTTTTTT
-,TRBV30,TRBJ2-5,TRBD1,CAWSVPHRGQETQYF,TGTGCCTGGAGTGTACCCCACAGGGGCCAAGAGACCCAGTACTTC
-,TRBV4-1,TRBJ1-1,-,CASSQGYSPRNTEAFF,TGCGCCAGCAGCCAGGGTTACAGTCCGCGGAACACTGAAGCTTTCTTT
-,TRBV2,TRBJ1-5,-,CASRETGNQPQHF,TGTGCCAGCAGGGAAACAGGTAATCAGCCCCAGCATTTT
-,TRBV4-3,TRBJ1-2,-,CASSQVRIGGHNYGYTF,TGCGCCAGCAGCCAAGTCCGTATAGGGGGTCATAACTATGGCTACACCTTC
-,TRBV29-1,TRBJ2-5,TRBD1,CSVLTQGAQETQYF,TGCAGCGTTCTGACGCAGGGGGCCCAAGAGACCCAGTACTTC
many,TRBV7-9,TRBJ2-7,TRBD2,CASSLGGLAAYEQYF,TGTGCCAGCAGCTTAGGAGGCCTAGCGGCCTACGAGCAGTACTTC
-,TRBV5-1,TRBJ2-2,-,CASRWEAHTGELFF,TGCGCCAGCAGGTGGGAGGCTCACACCGGGGAGCTGTTTTTT
-,TRBV19,TRBJ1-6,TRBD1,CASSMTGGQSPLHF,TGTGCCAGTAGTATGACAGGGGGCCAATCACCCCTCCACTTT
-,TRBV25-1,TRBJ2-5,TRBD2,CASSDSGRGQETQYF,TGTGCCAGCAGTGATTCGGGGAGGGGACAAGAGACCCAGTACTTC